Presented here are 17 T cell receptor beta chains from one specimen sequenced in a study of cytomegalovirus exposure and HLA in healthy donors (dated by TCRdb to the late 2010s). Library construction relied on the immunoSEQ multiplex PCR assay. For the multiplex PCR, a mixture combining 60 forward primers for TCR Vbeta segments and 13 reverse primers for TCR Jbeta segments was used. TCRdb carries this immuneACCESS record with in-frame sequences only. Its versions omit some clonotypes, under half of them owing to an unresolved V gene in the studies checked, with the rest unexplained. The sample has 150,000 to 200,000 clones on record, about four fifths of them singletons. Nearly 8.5% of the sample is held by the ten biggest clonotypes. Sequencing input: PBMCs. These TCRs come from a male donor in good health and CMV-seropositive.

The chain links TRBV29-1 to TRBJ2-6, with TRBD1 as a possible D gene (6 bases). The V end lost 7 bases, the J end lost 2 bases, and 18 bases lay between the germline ends. Looked up from germline, CDR1 is SQVTM and CDR2 is ANQGSEA. The CDR3 runs 16 residues. CDR3 DNA: TGCAGCGCCGAGGGATGGGGGCCGGCTGGGGCCAACGTCCTGACTTTC. Residues: CSAEGWGPAGANVLTF.

This clone was seen a handful of times. The CDR3 spells CASSYPTGEQYF. The CDR3 DNA follows: TGTGCCAGCAGTTACCCGACAGGGGAGCAGTACTTC. The chain has TRBV6-5 and TRBJ2-7; 7 bases fit TRBD1. The CDR3 extends over 12 amino acids. Germline CDR1 and CDR2: MNHEY and SVGAGI. Trimming removed 2 bases from V and 7 bases from J; junction bases left unmatched: 2.

The chain employs TRBV19 and TRBJ1-1; D not resolved. Germline CDR1 reads LNHDA; CDR2 reads SQIVND (reference sequence). The CDR3 runs 14 residues. Deletions cut 3 bases from V and 2 bases from J, with 10 bases between. CDR3 sequence reads: CASSIGVFNTEAFF. CDR3 coding DNA: TGTGCCAGTAGTATTGGAGTGTTTAACACTGAAGCTTTCTTT.

The chain has TRBV18 and TRBJ2-1, with 9 bases fitting TRBD1. This CDR3 has 16 residues. Germline CDR1 is KGHSH and CDR2 is LQKENI. V trimming: 5 bases; J trimming: 8 bases; junction bases outside the gene matches: 13. Here the CDR3 reads CASSTGSGTGKDEQFF. CDR3 nucleotides: TGTGCCAGCTCAACGGGATCCGGGACAGGGAAAGATGAGCAGTTCTTC. The full variable domain, completed using reference TRBV18 and TRBJ2-1, is NAGVMQNPRHLVRRRGQEARLRCSPMKGHSHVYWYRQLPEEGLKFMVYLQKENIIDESGMPKERFSAEFPKEGPSILRIQQVVRGDSAAYFCASSTGSGTGKDEQFFGPGTRLTVL.

The J gene is TRBJ1-1, the V gene TRBV27; 8 nucleotides line up with TRBD1. The ends lost 3 bases at V and 5 bases at J; junction bases unmatched: 2. The CDR3 extends over 13 amino acids. Germline V CDR1 and CDR2: MNHEY, SMNVEV (reference sequence). CDR3 sequence reads: CASSFDRGTEAFF. In nucleotides, the CDR3 is TGTGCCAGCAGTTTCGACAGGGGAACTGAAGCTTTCTTT.

The V gene is TRBV5-1, the J gene TRBJ2-1, with 16 bases lining up with TRBD2. Germline V gene lookup returns CDR1 SGHRS and CDR2 YFSETQ. This CDR3 comprises 16 residues. V shed 4 bases and J 7 bases; nucleotides not matched to a gene: 5. The CDR3 region has the DNA TGCGCCAGCAGCACTGGGACTAGCGGGGGGGCAAATGAGCAGTTCTTC. It codes for CASSTGTSGGANEQFF.

The CDR3 DNA is TGTGCCAGCAGCTTAGCGTTCAGGGGGCGAGGGCAGCCCCAGCATTTT. This codes for CASSLAFRGRGQPQHF. The chain joins TRBV7-9 to TRBJ1-5; 8 bases agree with TRBD1. The V gene end was trimmed by 0 bases and the J gene end by 7 bases; junction bases not matched to a gene: 8. The CDR3 covers 16 residues. Germline values: CDR1 SEHNR, CDR2 FQNEAQ (reference sequence). The complete variable domain, with remaining parts taken from reference TRBV7-9 and TRBJ1-5, reads DTGVSQNPRHKITKRGQNVTFRCDPISEHNRLYWYRQTLGQGPEFLTYFQNEAQLEKSRLLSDRFSAERPKGSFSTLEIQRTEQGDSAMYLCASSLAFRGRGQPQHFGDGTRLSIL.

The V call is TRBV18, the J call TRBJ1-1; a weak D match, TRBD1 (6 bases). The CDR3 sequence is 13 residues long. The V gene's germline CDR1 is KGHSH and CDR2 LQKENI. Trimming stripped 6 bases from V and 4 bases from J, with 12 bases between. CDR3 in DNA: TGTGCCAGCTCCCTGGGGGCGAGCACTGAAGCTTTCTTT. Its translation is CASSLGASTEAFF.

The chain links TRBV10-2 to TRBJ2-1, with D perhaps TRBD2 (6 bases). CDR1 and CDR2 from the germline V gene are WSHSY and SAAADI. V was shortened by 4 bases and J by 0 bases, with 19 bases between the two germline ends. The CDR3 is made up of 18 amino acids. The CDR3 DNA follows: TGCGCCAGCAGTGGGGGGGTGGGCGGCGGAGGCTCCTACAATGAGCAGTTCTTC. Its translation: CASSGGVGGGGSYNEQFF.

This rearrangement joins TRBV9 to TRBJ1-1; perhaps TRBD1 as D (6 bases). This CDR3 has 15 residues. V dropped 0 bases and J dropped 1 base, with 10 bases sitting between them. Germline V gene data show CDR1 as SGDLS and CDR2 as YYNGEE. CDR3 in amino acids: CASSVAPTGNTEAFF. For the CDR3, the DNA is TGTGCCAGCAGCGTAGCTCCGACAGGGAACACTGAAGCTTTCTTT. The full variable domain, completed using reference TRBV9 and TRBJ1-1, is DSGVTQTPKHLITATGQRVTLRCSPRSGDLSVYWYQQSLDQGLQFLIQYYNGEERAKGNILERFSAQQFPDLHSELNLSSLELGDSALYFCASSVAPTGNTEAFFGQGTRLTVV.

The CDR3 nucleotides read TGCAGCGTTTCCCGGACAGGGGGGCTCGGGGAGACCCAGTACTTC. Protein product: CSVSRTGGLGETQYF. This sequence joins TRBV29-1 and TRBJ2-5; 10 bases align to TRBD1. This CDR3 comprises 15 residues. Germline CDR1 SQVTM, CDR2 ANQGSEA. V was clipped by 5 bases and J by 5 bases; unmatched bases: 11.

This chain uses TRBV6-1 with TRBJ2-2, with no clear D. Germline V gives CDR1 MNHNS, CDR2 SASEGT. V gave up 7 bases and J gave up 4 bases, with 16 bases separating them. CDR3 length equals 15 residues. The CDR3 coding sequence is TGTGCCAGCACCCAGCGAACCCATGGCACCGGGGAGCTGTTTTTT. This translates into CASTQRTHGTGELFF.

The genes are TRBV5-1 and TRBJ2-5; D perhaps matches TRBD1 (6 bases). Germline assignment: CDR1 SGHRS and CDR2 YFSETQ. The length of the CDR3 is 14 residues. Trimming left V 3 bases short and J 4 bases short, with 13 bases between. This CDR3 is CASSSNLGGETQYF. The CDR3 coding sequence is TGCGCCAGCAGCTCCAACCTAGGGGGAGAGACCCAGTACTTC.

This clone is a singleton in its sample. This rearrangement joins TRBV27 to TRBJ2-1; D is possibly TRBD2 (7 bases). The CDR3 length is 15 residues. Germline CDR1 MNHEY, CDR2 SMNVEV (reference sequence). V dropped 6 bases and J dropped 5 bases, with 17 bases sitting between them. The CDR3: CASRSRAGADNEQFF. In DNA form, the CDR3 reads TGTGCCAGCAGGTCCCGCGCGGGGGCCGACAATGAGCAGTTCTTC.

The chain has TRBV7-2 and TRBJ2-7; TRBD1 agrees at 8 bases. Germline CDR1 SGHTA, CDR2 FQGNSA. J gave up 0 bases and V 7 bases, and 5 bases lay outside the gene matches. This CDR3 is 14 amino acids long. The CDR3 loop reads CASTTGGISYEQYF. The CDR3 DNA sequence: TGTGCCAGCACCACAGGGGGGATCTCCTACGAGCAGTACTTC.

A few counts support this clone. In DNA, the CDR3 is TGTGCCAGCAGCGTAGGAACCCAGACAGATACGCAGTATTTT. Amino acid sequence: CASSVGTQTDTQYF. The rearrangement links TRBV9 to TRBJ2-3; no reliable D call. V dropped 0 bases and J dropped 3 bases, with 8 bases sitting between them. The CDR3 has 14 amino acids. CDR1 and CDR2 (germline): SGDLS, YYNGEE.

This clone was detected a few times. The rearrangement joins TRBV7-2 to TRBJ1-5; D is ambiguous. There are 12 residues in the CDR3. Germline V gene data show CDR1 as SGHTA and CDR2 as FQGNSA. Trimming took off 3 bases at V and 4 bases at J, with 4 bases between the two ends. The CDR3 DNA follows: TGTGCCAGCAGCTTCGGGAATCAGCCCCAGCATTTT. It yields the protein CASSFGNQPQHF.